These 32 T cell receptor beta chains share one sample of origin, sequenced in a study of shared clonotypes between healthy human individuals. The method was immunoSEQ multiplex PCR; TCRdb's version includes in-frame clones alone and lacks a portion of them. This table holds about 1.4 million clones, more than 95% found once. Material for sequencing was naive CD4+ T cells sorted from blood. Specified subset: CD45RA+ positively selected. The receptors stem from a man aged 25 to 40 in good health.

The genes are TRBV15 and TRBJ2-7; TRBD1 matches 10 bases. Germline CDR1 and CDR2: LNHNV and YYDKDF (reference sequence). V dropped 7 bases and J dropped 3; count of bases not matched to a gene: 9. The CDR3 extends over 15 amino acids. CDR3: CATNHDRGRGYEQYF. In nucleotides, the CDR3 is TGTGCCACCAACCACGACAGGGGGCGAGGCTACGAGCAGTACTTC.

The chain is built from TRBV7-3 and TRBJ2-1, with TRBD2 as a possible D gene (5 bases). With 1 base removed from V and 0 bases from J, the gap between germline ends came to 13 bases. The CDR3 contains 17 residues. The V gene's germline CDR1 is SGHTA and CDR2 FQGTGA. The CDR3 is CASSLKPTTSSYNEQFF. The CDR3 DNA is TGTGCCAGCAGCTTAAAACCGACTACGAGCTCCTACAATGAGCAGTTCTTC.

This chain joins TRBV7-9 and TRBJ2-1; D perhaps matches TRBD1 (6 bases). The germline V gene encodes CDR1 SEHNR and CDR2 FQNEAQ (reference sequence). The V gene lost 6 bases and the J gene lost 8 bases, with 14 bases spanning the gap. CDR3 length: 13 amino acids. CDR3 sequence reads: CASSWNRVDEQFF. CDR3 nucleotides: TGTGCCAGCAGTTGGAACAGGGTGGATGAGCAGTTCTTC. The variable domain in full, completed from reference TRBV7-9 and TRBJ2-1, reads DTGVSQNPRHKITKRGQNVTFRCDPISEHNRLYWYRQTLGQGPEFLTYFQNEAQLEKSRLLSDRFSAERPKGSFSTLEIQRTEQGDSAMYLCASSWNRVDEQFFGPGTRLTVL.

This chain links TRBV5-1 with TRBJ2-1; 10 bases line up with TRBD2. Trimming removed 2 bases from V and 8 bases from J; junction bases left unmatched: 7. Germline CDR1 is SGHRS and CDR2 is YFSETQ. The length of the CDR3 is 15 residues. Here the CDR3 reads CASSLALAGIYEQFF. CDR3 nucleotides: TGCGCCAGCAGCTTAGCACTAGCGGGAATCTATGAGCAGTTCTTC.

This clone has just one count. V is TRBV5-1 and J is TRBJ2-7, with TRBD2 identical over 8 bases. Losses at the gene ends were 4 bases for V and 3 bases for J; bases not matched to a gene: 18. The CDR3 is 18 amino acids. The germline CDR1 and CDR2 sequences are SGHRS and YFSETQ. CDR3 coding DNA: TGCGCCAGCAGCCCCTTTTTTGCGGGAGGCCTTCAAGACTACGAGCAGTACTTC. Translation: CASSPFFAGGLQDYEQYF.

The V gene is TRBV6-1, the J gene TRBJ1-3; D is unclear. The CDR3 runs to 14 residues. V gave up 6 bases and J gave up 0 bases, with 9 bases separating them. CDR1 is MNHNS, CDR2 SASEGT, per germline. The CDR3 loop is CASRRDNSGNTIYF. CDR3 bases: TGTGCCAGCAGACGAGACAACTCTGGAAACACCATATATTTT.

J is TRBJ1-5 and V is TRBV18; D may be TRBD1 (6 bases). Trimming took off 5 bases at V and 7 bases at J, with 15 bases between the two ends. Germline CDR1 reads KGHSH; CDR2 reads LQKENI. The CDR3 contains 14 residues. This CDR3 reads CASSAKEGGQPQHF. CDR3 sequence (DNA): TGTGCCAGCTCAGCCAAGGAGGGGGGACAGCCCCAGCATTTT.

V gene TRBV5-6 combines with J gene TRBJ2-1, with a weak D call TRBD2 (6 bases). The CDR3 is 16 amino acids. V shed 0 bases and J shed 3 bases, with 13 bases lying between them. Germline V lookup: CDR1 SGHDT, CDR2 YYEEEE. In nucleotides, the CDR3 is TGTGCCAGCAGCTTGGCGGGACTTTTAGTCTACAATGAGCAGTTCTTC. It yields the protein CASSLAGLLVYNEQFF.

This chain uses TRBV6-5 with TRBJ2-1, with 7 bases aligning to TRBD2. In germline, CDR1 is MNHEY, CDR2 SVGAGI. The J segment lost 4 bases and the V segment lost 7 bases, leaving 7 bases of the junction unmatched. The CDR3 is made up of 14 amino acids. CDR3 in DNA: TGTGCCAGCAAGCGGGACGATACTTACAATGAGCAGTTCTTC. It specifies CASKRDDTYNEQFF.

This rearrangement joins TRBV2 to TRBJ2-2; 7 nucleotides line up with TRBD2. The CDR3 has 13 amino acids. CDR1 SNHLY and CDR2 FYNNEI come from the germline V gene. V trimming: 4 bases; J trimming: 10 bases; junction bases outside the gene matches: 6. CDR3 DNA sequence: TGTGCCAGCAGTGGACTAGCTTCAGCGGAGCTGTTTTTT. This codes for CASSGLASAELFF.

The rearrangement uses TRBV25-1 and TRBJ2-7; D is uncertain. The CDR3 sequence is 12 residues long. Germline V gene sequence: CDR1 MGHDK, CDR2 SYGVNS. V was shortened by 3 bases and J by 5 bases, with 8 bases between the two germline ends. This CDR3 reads CASSDVRNEQYF. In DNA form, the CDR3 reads TGTGCCAGCAGTGATGTGAGAAACGAGCAGTACTTC.

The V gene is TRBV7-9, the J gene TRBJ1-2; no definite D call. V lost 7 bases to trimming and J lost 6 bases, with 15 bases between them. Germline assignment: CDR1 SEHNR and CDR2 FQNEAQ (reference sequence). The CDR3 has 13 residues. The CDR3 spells CASTPRRVNGYTF. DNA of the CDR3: TGTGCCAGCACTCCCCGACGGGTGAATGGCTACACCTTC.

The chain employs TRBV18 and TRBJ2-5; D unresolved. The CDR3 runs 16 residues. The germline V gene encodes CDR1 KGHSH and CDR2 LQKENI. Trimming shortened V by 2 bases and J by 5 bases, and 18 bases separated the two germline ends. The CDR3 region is CASSPLSAGVRETQYF. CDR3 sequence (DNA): TGTGCCAGCTCACCATTATCGGCTGGGGTTAGGGAGACCCAGTACTTC. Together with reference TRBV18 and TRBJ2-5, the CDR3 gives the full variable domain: NAGVMQNPRHLVRRRGQEARLRCSPMKGHSHVYWYRQLPEEGLKFMVYLQKENIIDESGMPKERFSAEFPKEGPSILRIQQVVRGDSAAYFCASSPLSAGVRETQYFGPGTRLLVL.

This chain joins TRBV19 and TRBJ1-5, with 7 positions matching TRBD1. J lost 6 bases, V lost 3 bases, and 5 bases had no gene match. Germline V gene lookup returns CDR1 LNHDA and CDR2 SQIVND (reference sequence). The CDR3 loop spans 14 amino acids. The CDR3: CASSIHSGGQPQHF. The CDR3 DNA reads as TGTGCCAGTAGTATTCACTCAGGGGGTCAGCCCCAGCATTTT.

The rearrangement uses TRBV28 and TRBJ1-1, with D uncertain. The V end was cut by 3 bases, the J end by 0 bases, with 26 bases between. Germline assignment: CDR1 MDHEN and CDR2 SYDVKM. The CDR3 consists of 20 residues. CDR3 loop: CASSFPLSDKENAMNTEAFF. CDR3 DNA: TGTGCCAGCAGTTTCCCCCTTTCGGATAAGGAGAATGCCATGAACACTGAAGCTTTCTTT.

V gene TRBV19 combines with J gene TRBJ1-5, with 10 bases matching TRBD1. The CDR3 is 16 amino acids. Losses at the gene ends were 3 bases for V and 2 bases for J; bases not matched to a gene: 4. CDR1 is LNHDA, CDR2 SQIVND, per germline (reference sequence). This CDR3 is CASSMGQGLGNQPQHF. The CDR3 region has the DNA TGTGCCAGTAGTATGGGACAGGGGCTTGGCAATCAGCCCCAGCATTTT.

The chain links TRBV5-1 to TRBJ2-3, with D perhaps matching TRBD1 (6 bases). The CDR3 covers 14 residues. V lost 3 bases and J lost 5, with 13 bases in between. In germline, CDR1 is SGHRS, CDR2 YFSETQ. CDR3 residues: CASSSQGIGDTQYF. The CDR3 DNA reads TGCGCCAGCAGCTCACAGGGTATTGGAGATACGCAGTATTTT.

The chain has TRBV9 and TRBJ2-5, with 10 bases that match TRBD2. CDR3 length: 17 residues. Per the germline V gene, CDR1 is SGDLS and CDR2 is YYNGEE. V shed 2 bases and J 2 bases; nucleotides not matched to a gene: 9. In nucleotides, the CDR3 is TGTGCCAGCAGCGTCGGTATAGCGGGAGGACCTCAAGAGACCCAGTACTTC. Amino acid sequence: CASSVGIAGGPQETQYF.

The CDR3 reads CASSHRLRGGYNEQFF. CDR3 coding DNA: TGTGCCAGCAGCCATCGGCTTCGCGGGGGGTACAATGAGCAGTTCTTC. The chain has TRBV14 and TRBJ2-1; 8 bases are shared with TRBD2. V shed 3 bases and J 4 bases; nucleotides not matched to a gene: 8. Germline V gene sequence: CDR1 SGHDN, CDR2 FVKESK. The CDR3 covers 16 residues.

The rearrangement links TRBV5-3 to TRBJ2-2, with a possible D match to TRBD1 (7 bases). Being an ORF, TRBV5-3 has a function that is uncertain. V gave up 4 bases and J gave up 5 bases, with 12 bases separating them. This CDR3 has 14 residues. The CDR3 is CARSGGTDTGELFF. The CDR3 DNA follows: TGTGCCAGAAGCGGCGGGACAGATACCGGGGAGCTGTTTTTT.

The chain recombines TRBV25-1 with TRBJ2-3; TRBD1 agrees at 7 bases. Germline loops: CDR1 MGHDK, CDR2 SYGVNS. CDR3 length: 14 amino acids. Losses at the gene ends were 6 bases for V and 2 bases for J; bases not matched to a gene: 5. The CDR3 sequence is CASSETGHTDTQYF. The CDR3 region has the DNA TGTGCCAGCAGCGAGACAGGGCACACAGATACGCAGTATTTT.

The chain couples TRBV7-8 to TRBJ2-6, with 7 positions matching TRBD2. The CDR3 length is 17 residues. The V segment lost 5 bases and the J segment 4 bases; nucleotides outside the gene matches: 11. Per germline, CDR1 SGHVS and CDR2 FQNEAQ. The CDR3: CASSPLYAGVGANVLTF. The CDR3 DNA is TGTGCCAGCAGCCCACTCTACGCGGGAGTAGGGGCCAACGTCCTGACTTTC.

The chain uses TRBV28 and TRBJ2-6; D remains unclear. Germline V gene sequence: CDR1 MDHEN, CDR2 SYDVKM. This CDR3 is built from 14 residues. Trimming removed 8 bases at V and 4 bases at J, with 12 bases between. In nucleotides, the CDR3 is TGTGCCAGCTTGAAGTCTTCCGGGGCCAACGTCCTGACTTTC. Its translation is CASLKSSGANVLTF.

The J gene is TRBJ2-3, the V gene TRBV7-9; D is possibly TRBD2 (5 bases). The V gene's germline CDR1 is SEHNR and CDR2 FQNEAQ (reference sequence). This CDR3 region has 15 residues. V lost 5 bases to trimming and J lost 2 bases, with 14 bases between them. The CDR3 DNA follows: TGTGCCAGCAGCCTCCGGCTAGCATCCACAGATACGCAGTATTTT. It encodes CASSLRLASTDTQYF.

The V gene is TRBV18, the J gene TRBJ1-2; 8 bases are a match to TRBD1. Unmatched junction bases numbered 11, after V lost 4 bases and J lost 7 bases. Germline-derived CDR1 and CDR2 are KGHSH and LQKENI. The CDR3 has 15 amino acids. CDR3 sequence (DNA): TGTGCCAGCTCACGTTCAGCAGGGGGCGCGGCTGGCTACACCTTC. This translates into CASSRSAGGAAGYTF.

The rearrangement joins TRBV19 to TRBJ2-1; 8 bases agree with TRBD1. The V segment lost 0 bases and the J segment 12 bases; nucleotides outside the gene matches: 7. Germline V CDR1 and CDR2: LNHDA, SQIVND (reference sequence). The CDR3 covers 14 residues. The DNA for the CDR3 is TGTGCCAGTAGTATAGATGGGACAGGTATAGTGCAGTTCTTC. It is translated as CASSIDGTGIVQFF.

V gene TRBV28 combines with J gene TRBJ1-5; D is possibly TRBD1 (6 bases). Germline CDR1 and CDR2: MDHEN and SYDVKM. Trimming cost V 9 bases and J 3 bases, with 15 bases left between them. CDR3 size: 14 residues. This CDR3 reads CASTGFDTNQPQHF. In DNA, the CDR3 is TGTGCCAGTACAGGGTTCGATACCAATCAGCCCCAGCATTTT.

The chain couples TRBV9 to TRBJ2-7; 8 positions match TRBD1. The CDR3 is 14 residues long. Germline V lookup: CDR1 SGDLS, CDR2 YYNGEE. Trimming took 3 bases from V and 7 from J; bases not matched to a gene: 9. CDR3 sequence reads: CASSARQGAGEQYF. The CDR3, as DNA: TGTGCCAGCAGCGCGAGGCAGGGGGCGGGTGAGCAGTACTTC.

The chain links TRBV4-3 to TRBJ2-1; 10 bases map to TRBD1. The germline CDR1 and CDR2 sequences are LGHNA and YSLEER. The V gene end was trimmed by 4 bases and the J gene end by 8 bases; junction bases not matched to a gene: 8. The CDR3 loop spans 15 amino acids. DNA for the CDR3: TGCGCCAGCAGCCGGGGACAGGGGCCGGGGGATGAGCAGTTCTTC. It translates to CASSRGQGPGDEQFF.

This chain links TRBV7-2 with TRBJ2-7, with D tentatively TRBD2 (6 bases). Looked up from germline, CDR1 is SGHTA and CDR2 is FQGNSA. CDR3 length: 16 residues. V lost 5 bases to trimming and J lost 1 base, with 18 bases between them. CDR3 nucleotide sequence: TGTGCCAGCAGCGCCTCGAGCGGGTGGCCGTCCTACGAGCAGTACTTC. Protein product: CASSASSGWPSYEQYF.

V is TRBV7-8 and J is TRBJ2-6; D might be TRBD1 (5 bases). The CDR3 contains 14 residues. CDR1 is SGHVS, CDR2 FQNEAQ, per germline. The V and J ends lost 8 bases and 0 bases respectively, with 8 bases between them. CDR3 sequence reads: CASGAASGANVLTF. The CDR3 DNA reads TGTGCCAGCGGGGCTGCCTCTGGGGCCAACGTCCTGACTTTC.

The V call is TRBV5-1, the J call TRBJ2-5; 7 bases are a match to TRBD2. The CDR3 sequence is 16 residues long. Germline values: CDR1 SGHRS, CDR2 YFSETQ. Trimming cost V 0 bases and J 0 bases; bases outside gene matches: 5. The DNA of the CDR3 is TGCGCCAGCAGCTTGGGGACTAGTGGGTACCAAGAGACCCAGTACTTC. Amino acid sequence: CASSLGTSGYQETQYF. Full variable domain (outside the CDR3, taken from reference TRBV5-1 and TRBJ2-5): KAGVTQTPRYLIKTRGQQVTLSCSPISGHRSVSWYQQTPGQGLQFLFEYFSETQRNKGNFPGRFSGRQFSNSRSEMNVSTLELGDSALYLCASSLGTSGYQETQYFGPGTRLLVL.